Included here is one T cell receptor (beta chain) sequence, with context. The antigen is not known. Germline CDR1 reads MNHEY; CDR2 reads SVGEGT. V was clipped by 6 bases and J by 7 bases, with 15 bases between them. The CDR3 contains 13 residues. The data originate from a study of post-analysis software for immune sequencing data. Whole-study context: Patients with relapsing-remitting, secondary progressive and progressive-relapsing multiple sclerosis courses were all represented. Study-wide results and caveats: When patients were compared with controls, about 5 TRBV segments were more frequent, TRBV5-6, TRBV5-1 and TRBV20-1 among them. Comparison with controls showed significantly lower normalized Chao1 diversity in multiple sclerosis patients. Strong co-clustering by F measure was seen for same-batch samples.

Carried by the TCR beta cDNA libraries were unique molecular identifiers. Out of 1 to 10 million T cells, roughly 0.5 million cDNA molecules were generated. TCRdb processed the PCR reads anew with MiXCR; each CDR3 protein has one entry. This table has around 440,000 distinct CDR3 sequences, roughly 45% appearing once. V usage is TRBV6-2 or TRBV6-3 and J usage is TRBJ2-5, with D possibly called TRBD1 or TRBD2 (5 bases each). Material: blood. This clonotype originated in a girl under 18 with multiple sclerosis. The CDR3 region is CASSPSRAGTQYF. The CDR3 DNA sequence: TGTGCCAGCAGCCCCAGCAGGGCGGGGACCCAGTACTTC.